A selection of T cell receptor beta chains follows, all from one sample in a study of blood T cell repertoires in COVID-19. Produced via immunoSEQ multiplex PCR; TCRdb's table is partial and in-frame only. This repertoire shows over 150,000 clones, roughly 92% found once; its top ten account for roughly 0.76%. The sample taken for sequencing was peripheral blood. These receptors all come from a man between 25 and 39 years old with COVID-19, enrolled during active disease. Both conserved end residues are part of each CDR3. A D gene is named only where the DNA matches it firmly.

>TRBV10-3|TRBJ1-5|NA
CAISEGLNSNQPQHF
>TRBV6-6|TRBJ1-5|NA
CASSYSAGSGQPQHF
>TRBV7-2|TRBJ1-3|NA
CASSYARGGNGNTIYF
>TRBV7-6|TRBJ2-7|NA
CASSPPFGAVDEQYF
>TRBV19|TRBJ2-5|TRBD1
CASSIAGTGQETQYF
>TRBV20-1|TRBJ1-3|TRBD1
CSASRGGQGAGNTIYF
>TRBV9|TRBJ2-7|NA
CASSVGNSLYEQYF
>TRBV7-2|TRBJ2-2|NA
CASTRRQATGELFF
>TRBV6-1|TRBJ2-7|TRBD1
CASSEGRGSGQGAQEQYF
>TRBV19|TRBJ2-7|NA
CASSTSRQGGPYEQYF
>TRBV5-1|TRBJ1-1|NA
CASSSKYLLQSEAFF
>TRBV28|TRBJ1-1|TRBD1
CASRPTGFVVDTEAFF
>TRBV5-1|TRBJ1-1|TRBD1
CASSLKQGLTEAFF
>TRBV10-1|TRBJ1-2|NA
CASSETRGFGYTF
>TRBV11-2|TRBJ2-5|NA
CASSLDGGTQYF
>TRBV5-1|TRBJ1-1|NA
CASSLTRESTEAFF
>TRBV5-4|TRBJ1-3|NA
CASSLAGGNTIYF
>TRBV12-3/TRBV12-4|TRBJ1-1|NA
CASSFEGDTEAFF
>TRBV6-5|TRBJ2-2|TRBD1
CASRKQGDTGELFF
>TRBV19|TRBJ2-5|TRBD2
CASSKTSGVAETQYF
>TRBV4-2|TRBJ2-3|TRBD1
CASSQSWGTGDPDTQYF
>TRBV12-5|TRBJ1-2|TRBD1
CASGLTGAYYGYTF
>TRBV4-1|TRBJ1-1|NA
CASSQESMVNTEAFF
>TRBV7-9|TRBJ2-1|TRBD2
CASGLLAGGSSSYNEQFF
>TRBV7-3|TRBJ1-1|NA
CASSPNRENTEAFF
>TRBV14|TRBJ1-1|NA
CASSYSTEAFF
>TRBV19|TRBJ1-5|NA
CASSYRAGDQPQHF
>TRBV5-4|TRBJ1-6|TRBD1
CASSLMTGEGSPLHF
>TRBV12-3/TRBV12-4|TRBJ1-5|NA
CASSLAHNQPQHF
>TRBV20-1|TRBJ2-1|NA
CSARFDNEQFF
>TRBV7-2|TRBJ2-5|TRBD2
CASSSGGGQETQYF
>TRBV9|TRBJ2-3|TRBD2
CASSVGPSGVTDTQYF
>TRBV19|TRBJ1-5|NA
CASSEVNQPQHF
>TRBV3-1/TRBV3-2|TRBJ2-1|TRBD2
CASSQGLAGGPEQFF
>TRBV4-1|TRBJ1-5|NA
CASSQDGGSNQPQHF
>TRBV6-4|TRBJ1-2|NA
CASSQESGSPYGYTF
>TRBV5-6|TRBJ2-2|TRBD1
CASSADRGQIGELFF
>TRBV5-1|TRBJ2-7|NA
CASSLASGPGMQYF
>TRBV2|TRBJ1-2|NA
CASSVRRENYGYTF
>TRBV19|TRBJ1-2|NA
CASSTRDFGYTF
>TRBV10-3|TRBJ2-3|NA
CAISGRYDTDTQYF
>TRBV5-5|TRBJ2-7|TRBD2
CASSLLKRGGYEQYF
>TRBV7-3|TRBJ1-6|NA
CASSNFPNRRDSPLHF
>TRBV11-2|TRBJ1-3|TRBD1
CASSLVTGGISGNTIYF
>TRBV7-2|TRBJ1-4|NA
CASTEWVRGEKLFF
>TRBV4-1|TRBJ1-6|NA
CASSQINSPLHF
>TRBV11-3|TRBJ2-2|TRBD1
CASSPTRGQGAYTGELFF
>TRBV10-3|TRBJ1-1|TRBD1
CAISDRGGTSNAEAFF
>TRBV7-9|TRBJ2-1|NA
CASSLSGGYNEQFF
>TRBV3-1/TRBV3-2|TRBJ2-3|TRBD2
CASSQPGGATDTQYF
>TRBV19|TRBJ1-2|NA
CASSSGTLNYGYTF
>TRBV29-1|TRBJ1-4|NA
CSGGSIEKLFF
>TRBV27|TRBJ2-1|NA
CASSYTNSYNEQFF